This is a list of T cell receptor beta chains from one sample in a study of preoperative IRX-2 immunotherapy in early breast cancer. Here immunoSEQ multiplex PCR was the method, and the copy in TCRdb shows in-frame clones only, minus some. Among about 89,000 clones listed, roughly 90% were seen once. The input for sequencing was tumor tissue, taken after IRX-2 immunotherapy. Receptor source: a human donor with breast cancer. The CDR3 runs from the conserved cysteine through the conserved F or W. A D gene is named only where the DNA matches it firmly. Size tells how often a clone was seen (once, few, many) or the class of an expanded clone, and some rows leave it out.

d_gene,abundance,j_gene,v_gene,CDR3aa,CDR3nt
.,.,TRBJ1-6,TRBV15,CATRVTGRDSPLHF,TGTGCCACCAGGGTAACGGGGCGAGATTCACCCCTCCACTTT
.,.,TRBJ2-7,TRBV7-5,CASSDGGRLHHEQYF,TGTGCCAGCAGCGACGGGGGACGCCTCCACCACGAGCAGTACTTC
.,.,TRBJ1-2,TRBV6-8,CASSYLNYGYTF,TGTGCCAGCAGTTACCTTAACTATGGCTACACCTTC
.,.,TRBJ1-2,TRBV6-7,CASSSISRALYYGYTF,TGTGCCAGCAGTTCGATCTCAAGAGCCCTTTACTATGGCTACACCTTC
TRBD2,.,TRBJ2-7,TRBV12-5,CASGSGLADRWEQYF,TGTGCTAGTGGTTCTGGACTAGCGGACCGCTGGGAGCAGTACTTC
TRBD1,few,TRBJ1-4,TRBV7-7,CASSFRDREEKLFF,TGTGCCAGCAGCTTCCGGGACAGGGAAGAAAAACTGTTTTTT
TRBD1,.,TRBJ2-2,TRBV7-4,CASRSTGLSTGELFF,TGTGCCAGCAGGTCGACAGGGTTAAGCACCGGGGAGCTGTTTTTT
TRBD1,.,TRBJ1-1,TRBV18,CASSRTGMNTEAFF,TGTGCCAGCTCCAGGACAGGAATGAACACTGAAGCTTTCTTT
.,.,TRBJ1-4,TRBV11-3,CASSLRGGGEKLFF,TGTGCCAGCAGCTTAAGGGGCGGTGGAGAAAAACTGTTTTTT
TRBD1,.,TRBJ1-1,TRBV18,CASSPDGGQGLQAFF,TGTGCCAGCTCACCCGACGGAGGACAGGGTCTTCAGGCTTTCTTT
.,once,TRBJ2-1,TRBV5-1,CASSLQGSYNEQFF,TGCGCCAGCAGCTTACAGGGTTCCTACAATGAGCAGTTCTTC
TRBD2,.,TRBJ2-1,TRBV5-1,CASSQGLASRDEQFF,TGCGCCAGCAGCCAAGGACTAGCGTCGCGGGATGAGCAGTTCTTC
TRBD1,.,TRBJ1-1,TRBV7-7,CASSRTGERGTEAFF,TGTGCCAGCAGCCGGACAGGGGAGAGGGGCACTGAAGCTTTCTTT
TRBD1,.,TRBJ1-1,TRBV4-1,CASSQPTGGRTEAFF,TGCGCCAGCAGCCAACCGACAGGGGGCAGGACTGAAGCTTTCTTT
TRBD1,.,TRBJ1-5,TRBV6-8,CASSSRQGVLRNQPQHF,TGTGCCAGCAGTTCCCGACAGGGCGTCCTTAGGAATCAGCCCCAGCATTTT
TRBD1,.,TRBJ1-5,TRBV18,CASSPDRGSNQPQHF,TGTGCCAGCTCACCCGACAGGGGGAGCAATCAGCCCCAGCATTTT
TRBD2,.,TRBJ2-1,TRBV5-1,CASSLVSMRLAGLNEQFF,TGCGCCAGCAGCTTGGTATCGATGAGACTAGCGGGGCTAAATGAGCAGTTCTTC
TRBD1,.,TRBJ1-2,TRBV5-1,CASSFDRGGHGYTF,TGCGCCAGCAGCTTCGACAGGGGAGGGCATGGCTACACCTTC
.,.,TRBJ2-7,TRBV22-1,CASSGTGTSEQYF,TGTGCCAGCAGTGGGACAGGGACGAGCGAGCAGTACTTC
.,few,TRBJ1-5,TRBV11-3,CASSQAPSSNQPQHF,TGTGCCAGCAGCCAGGCACCTTCTAGCAATCAGCCCCAGCATTTT
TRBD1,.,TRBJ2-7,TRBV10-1,CASRQDRGPYEQYF,TGCGCCAGCAGGCAGGACAGGGGGCCCTACGAGCAGTACTTC
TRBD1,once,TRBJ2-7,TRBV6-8,CASQGQGYEQYF,TGTGCCAGCCAGGGACAGGGTTACGAGCAGTACTTC
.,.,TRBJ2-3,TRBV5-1,CASSLGGHGTDTQYF,TGCGCCAGCAGCTTGGGCGGACACGGCACAGATACGCAGTATTTT
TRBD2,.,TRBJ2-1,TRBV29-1,CSVEGLAGGAGLTAYNEQFF,TGCAGCGTGGAGGGACTAGCGGGAGGAGCTGGGCTTACTGCCTACAATGAGCAGTTCTTC
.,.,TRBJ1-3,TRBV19,CASNRQSLSGNTIYF,TGTGCCAGTAACCGACAGAGCCTCTCTGGAAACACCATATATTTT
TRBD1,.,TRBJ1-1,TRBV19,CATGGQGAGNTEAFF,TGTGCCACGGGGGGACAGGGGGCGGGGAACACTGAAGCTTTCTTT
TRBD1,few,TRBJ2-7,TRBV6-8,CASSTGAYEQYF,TGTGCCAGCAGTACAGGGGCCTACGAGCAGTACTTC
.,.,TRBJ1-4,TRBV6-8,CASSQQGLGEKLFF,TGTGCCAGCAGCCAACAGGGTTTGGGGGAAAAACTGTTTTTT
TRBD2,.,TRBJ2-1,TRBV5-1,CASDLGGTTGNEQFF,TGCGCCAGCGACCTGGGAGGGACCACTGGGAATGAGCAGTTCTTC
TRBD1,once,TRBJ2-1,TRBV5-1,CASSLSWTGVYEQFF,TGCGCCAGCAGCTTGAGTTGGACAGGGGTATATGAGCAGTTCTTC
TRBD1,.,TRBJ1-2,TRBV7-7,CASSRTPTTGRARLDGYTF,TGTGCCAGCAGCCGGACCCCCACGACAGGGCGTGCCCGACTGGATGGCTACACCTTC
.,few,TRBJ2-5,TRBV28,CASGRSGTGETQYF,TGTGCCAGCGGGCGATCCGGGACGGGGGAGACCCAGTACTTC
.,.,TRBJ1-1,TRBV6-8,CASRYRQLANTEAFF,TGTGCCAGCAGATATCGACAATTAGCCAACACTGAAGCTTTCTTT
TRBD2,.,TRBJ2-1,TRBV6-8,CASSYVGLGARYNEQFF,TGTGCCAGCAGTTACGTGGGACTAGGAGCCCGATACAATGAGCAGTTCTTC
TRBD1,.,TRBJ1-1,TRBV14,CASSLQGADEAFF,TGTGCCAGCAGCCTTCAGGGGGCGGATGAGGCTTTCTTT
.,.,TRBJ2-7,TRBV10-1,CASSDLKDSSYEQYF,TGCGCCAGCAGTGACCTTAAGGACAGTTCCTACGAGCAGTACTTC
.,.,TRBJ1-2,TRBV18,CASSPLGADYGYTF,TGTGCCAGCTCACCATTGGGGGCAGACTATGGCTACACCTTC
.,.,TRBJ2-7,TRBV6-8,CASSKTGYEQYF,TGTGCCAGTTCCAAGACAGGCTACGAGCAGTACTTC
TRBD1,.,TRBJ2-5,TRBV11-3,CASSGTGGRAARETQYF,TGTGCCAGCAGCGGGACAGGGGGCCGAGCTGCCAGGGAGACCCAGTACTTC
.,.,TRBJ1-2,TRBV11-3,CASSPRTGRVSYGYTF,TGTGCCAGCAGCCCGAGGACGGGTCGAGTTTCCTATGGCTACACCTTC